Listed below are T cell receptor beta chains from one sample, sequenced in a study of circulating CD8 cells and anti-PD-1 response in melanoma. TCRdb redid the calling of the reads with MiXCR, one entry per CDR3 protein. The repertoire has about 1,000 distinct CDR3 sequences, roughly 6% of them found once; the top ten carry 11%. The sample consisted of CD8+ T cells from PBMCs, taken at baseline or after one month of anti-PD-1 therapy (not recorded which). Receptor source: a human donor with melanoma. CDR3s include the opening cysteine and the closing phenylalanine or tryptophan. D genes are given only for firm matches.

v_call	d_call	cdr3_aa
TRBV27	TRBD1	CASSFRTGGAGEAFF
TRBV19	-	CASSDSDLNTEAFF
TRBV10-3	-	CAISGAATSSYEQYF
TRBV27	TRBD1	CASSPGTANEKPLF
TRBV6-2/TRBV6-3	-	CASSSPGQLLNTEAFF
TRBV2	-	CATQRDTSTNEKLFF
TRBV27	-	CASRPPSTDTQYF
TRBV28	TRBD1	CASDPLDRDGPEAFF
TRBV2	-	CASSSTDTQYF
TRBV5-4	TRBD2	CASSQGGYNEQFF